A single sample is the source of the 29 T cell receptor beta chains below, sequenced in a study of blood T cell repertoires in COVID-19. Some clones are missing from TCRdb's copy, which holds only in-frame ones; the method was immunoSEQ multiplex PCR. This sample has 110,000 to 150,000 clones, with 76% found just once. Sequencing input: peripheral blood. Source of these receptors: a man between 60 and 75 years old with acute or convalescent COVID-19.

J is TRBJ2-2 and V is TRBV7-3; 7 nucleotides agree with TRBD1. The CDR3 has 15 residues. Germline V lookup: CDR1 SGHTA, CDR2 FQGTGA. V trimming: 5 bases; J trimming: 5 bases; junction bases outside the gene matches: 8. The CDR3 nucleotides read TGTGCCAGCAGCCTTGGCAGGGGGATGACCGGGGAGCTGTTTTTT. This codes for CASSLGRGMTGELFF.

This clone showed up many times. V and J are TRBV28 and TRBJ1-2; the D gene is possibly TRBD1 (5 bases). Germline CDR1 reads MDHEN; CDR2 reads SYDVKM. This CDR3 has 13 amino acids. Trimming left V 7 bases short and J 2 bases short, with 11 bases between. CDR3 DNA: TGTGCCAGCACCCCGGGACTGAACTATGGCTACACCTTC. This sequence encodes CASTPGLNYGYTF.

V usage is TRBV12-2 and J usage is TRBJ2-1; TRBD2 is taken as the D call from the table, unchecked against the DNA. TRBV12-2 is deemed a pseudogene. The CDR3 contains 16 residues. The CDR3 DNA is TGTGCAAGTCGCTTAGATAGCGGGGGTTCCTACAATGAGCAGTTCTTC. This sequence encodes CASRLDSGGSYNEQFF.

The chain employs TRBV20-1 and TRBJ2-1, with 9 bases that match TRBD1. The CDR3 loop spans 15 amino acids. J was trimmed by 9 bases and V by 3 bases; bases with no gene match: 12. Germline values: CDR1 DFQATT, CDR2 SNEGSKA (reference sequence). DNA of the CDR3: TGCAGTGCTAGTTCTTCGGGACAGGGTCGTTTTGAGCAGTTCTTC. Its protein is CSASSSGQGRFEQFF.

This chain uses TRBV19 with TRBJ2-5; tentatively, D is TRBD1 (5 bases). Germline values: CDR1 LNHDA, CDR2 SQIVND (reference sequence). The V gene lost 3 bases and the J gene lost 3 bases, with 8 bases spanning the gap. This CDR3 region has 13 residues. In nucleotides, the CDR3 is TGTGCCAGTAGTATTAGCAGGGAAGAGACCCAGTACTTC. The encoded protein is CASSISREETQYF.

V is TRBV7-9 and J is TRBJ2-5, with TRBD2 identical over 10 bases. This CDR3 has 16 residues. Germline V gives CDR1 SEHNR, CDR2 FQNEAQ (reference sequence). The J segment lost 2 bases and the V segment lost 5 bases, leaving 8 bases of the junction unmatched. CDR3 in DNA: TGTGCCAGCAGCGTCCCTAGCGGGAGTAGGCAAGAGACCCAGTACTTC. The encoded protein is CASSVPSGSRQETQYF.

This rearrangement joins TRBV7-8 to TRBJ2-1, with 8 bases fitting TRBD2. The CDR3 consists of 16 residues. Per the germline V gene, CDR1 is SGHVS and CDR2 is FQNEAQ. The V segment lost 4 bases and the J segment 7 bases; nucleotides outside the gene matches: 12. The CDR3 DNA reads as TGTGCCAGCAGCTCAGATTATAGCGGGACTCAGAATGAGCAGTTCTTC. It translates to CASSSDYSGTQNEQFF.

In DNA form, the CDR3 reads TGTGCCAGCAGCTCCCGTGGACAGAGCTTCTACGAGCAGTACTTC. This translates into CASSSRGQSFYEQYF. The chain couples TRBV11-2 to TRBJ2-7; D perhaps matches TRBD1 (6 bases). The CDR3 sequence is 15 residues long. Trimming shortened V by 4 bases and J by 3 bases, and 16 bases separated the two germline ends. CDR1 and CDR2 (germline): SGHAT, FQNNGV.

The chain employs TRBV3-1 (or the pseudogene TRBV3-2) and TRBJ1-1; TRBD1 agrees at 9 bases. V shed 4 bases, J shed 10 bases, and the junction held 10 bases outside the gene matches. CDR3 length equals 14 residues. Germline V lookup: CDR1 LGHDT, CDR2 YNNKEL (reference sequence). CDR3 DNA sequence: TGTGCCAGCAGCCCCACGACAGGGGGTGGAAGAGCTTTCTTT. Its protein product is CASSPTTGGGRAFF.

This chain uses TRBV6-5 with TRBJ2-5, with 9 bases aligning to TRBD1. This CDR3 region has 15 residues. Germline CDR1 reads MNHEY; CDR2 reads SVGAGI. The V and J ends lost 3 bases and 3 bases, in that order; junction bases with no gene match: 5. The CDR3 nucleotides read TGTGCCAGCAGTTATGTCAGACAGGGGGAAGAGACCCAGTACTTC. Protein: CASSYVRQGEETQYF.

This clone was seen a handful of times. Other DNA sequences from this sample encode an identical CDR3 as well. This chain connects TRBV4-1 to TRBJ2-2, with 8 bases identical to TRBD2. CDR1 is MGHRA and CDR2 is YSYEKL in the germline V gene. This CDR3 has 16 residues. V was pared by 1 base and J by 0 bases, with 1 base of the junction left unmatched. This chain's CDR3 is CASSQASGPNTGELFF. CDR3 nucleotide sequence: TGCGCCAGCAGCCAAGCTAGCGGGCCGAACACCGGGGAGCTGTTTTTT.

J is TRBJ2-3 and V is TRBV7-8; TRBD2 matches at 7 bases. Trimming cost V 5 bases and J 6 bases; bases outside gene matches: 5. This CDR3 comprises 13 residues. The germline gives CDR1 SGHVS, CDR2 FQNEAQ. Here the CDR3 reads CASSRDGGDTQYF. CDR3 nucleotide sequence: TGTGCCAGCAGCCGGGACGGGGGGGATACGCAGTATTTT.

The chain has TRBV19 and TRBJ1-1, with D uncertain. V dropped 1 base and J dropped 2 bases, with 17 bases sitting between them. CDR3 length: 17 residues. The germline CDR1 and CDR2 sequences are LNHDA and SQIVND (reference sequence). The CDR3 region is CASSIGPLRQTNTEAFF. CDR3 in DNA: TGTGCCAGTAGTATAGGGCCTTTAAGGCAGACAAACACTGAAGCTTTCTTT. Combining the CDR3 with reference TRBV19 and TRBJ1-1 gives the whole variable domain DGGITQSPKYLFRKEGQNVTLSCEQNLNHDAMYWYRQDPGQGLRLIYYSQIVNDFQKGDIAEGYSVSREKKESFPLTVTSAQKNPTAFYLCASSIGPLRQTNTEAFFGQGTRLTVV.

CDR3: CASSLAALGLAATDTQYF. The CDR3 DNA reads TGCGCCAGCAGCTTGGCGGCCCTAGGACTAGCGGCTACAGATACGCAGTATTTT. The gene calls are TRBV5-1 and TRBJ2-3, with 10 bases matching TRBD2. The CDR3 consists of 18 residues. V shed 0 bases and J 3 bases; nucleotides not matched to a gene: 10. In germline, CDR1 is SGHRS, CDR2 YFSETQ.

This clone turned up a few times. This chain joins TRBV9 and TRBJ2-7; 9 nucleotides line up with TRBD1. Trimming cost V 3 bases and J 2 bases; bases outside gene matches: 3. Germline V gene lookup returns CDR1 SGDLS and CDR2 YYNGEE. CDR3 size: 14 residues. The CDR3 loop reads CASSEGTGPYEQYF. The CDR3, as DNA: TGTGCCAGCAGCGAGGGGACAGGGCCCTACGAGCAGTACTTC.

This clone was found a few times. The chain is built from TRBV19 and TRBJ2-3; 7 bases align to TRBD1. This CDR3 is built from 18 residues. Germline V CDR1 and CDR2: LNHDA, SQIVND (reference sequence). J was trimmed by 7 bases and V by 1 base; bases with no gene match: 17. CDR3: CASSIGSSRTGYGNTQYF. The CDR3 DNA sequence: TGTGCCAGTAGTATAGGGTCGTCGAGGACAGGATATGGAAATACGCAGTATTTT.

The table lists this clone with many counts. Here the CDR3 reads CASSPLAGGGNYEQYF. CDR3 coding DNA: TGTGCCAGCAGTCCGCTAGCGGGAGGGGGAAACTACGAGCAGTACTTC. The chain links TRBV27 to TRBJ2-7, with 12 bases that match TRBD2. The CDR3 extends over 16 amino acids. V shed 5 bases and J 3 bases; nucleotides not matched to a gene: 8. From germline, CDR1 is MNHEY and CDR2 SMNVEV (reference sequence).

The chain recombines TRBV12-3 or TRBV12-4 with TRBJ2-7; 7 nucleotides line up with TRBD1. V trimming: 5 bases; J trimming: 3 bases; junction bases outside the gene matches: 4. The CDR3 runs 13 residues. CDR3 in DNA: TGTGCCAGCAGTAAGGGACAGCACTACGAGCAGTACTTC. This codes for CASSKGQHYEQYF.

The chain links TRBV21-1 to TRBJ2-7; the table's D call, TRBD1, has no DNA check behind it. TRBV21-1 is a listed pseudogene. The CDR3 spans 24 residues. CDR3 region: CASSKERGQAPGEVALTRAYEQYF. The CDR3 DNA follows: TGTGCCAGCAGCAAAGAAAGGGGACAGGCCCCCGGTGAGGTAGCGTTAACCCGAGCCTACGAGCAGTACTTC.

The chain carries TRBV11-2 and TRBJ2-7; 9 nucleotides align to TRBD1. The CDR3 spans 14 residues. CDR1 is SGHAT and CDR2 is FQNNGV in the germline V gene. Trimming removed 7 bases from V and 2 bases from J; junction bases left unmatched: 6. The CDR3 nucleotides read TGTGCCAGCACCCCGGACAGGGGAGCCTACGAGCAGTACTTC. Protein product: CASTPDRGAYEQYF.

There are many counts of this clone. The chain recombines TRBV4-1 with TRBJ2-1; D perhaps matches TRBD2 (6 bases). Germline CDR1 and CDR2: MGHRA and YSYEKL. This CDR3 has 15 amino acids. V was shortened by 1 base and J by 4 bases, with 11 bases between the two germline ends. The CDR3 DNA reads TGCGCCAGCAGCCAAGTGGCTAGCGAGTACAATGAGCAGTTCTTC. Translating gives CASSQVASEYNEQFF.

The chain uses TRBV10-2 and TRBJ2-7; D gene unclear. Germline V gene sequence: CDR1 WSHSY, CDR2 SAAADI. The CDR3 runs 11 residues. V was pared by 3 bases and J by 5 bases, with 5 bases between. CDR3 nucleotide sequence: TGCGCCAGCAGTGACTATCACGAGCAGTACTTC. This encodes CASSDYHEQYF.

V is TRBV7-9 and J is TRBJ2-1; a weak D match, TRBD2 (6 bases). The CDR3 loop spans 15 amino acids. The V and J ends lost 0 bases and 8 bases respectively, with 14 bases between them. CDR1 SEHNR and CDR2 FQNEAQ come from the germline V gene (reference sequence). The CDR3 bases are TGTGCCAGCAGCTTAGCGAGCAATGGGGACTATGAGCAGTTCTTC. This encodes CASSLASNGDYEQFF.

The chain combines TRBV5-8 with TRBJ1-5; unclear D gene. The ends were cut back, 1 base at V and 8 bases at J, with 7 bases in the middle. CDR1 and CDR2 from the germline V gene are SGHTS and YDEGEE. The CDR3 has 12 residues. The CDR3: CASSLHTEPQHF. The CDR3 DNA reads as TGTGCCAGCAGCTTGCATACGGAGCCCCAGCATTTT.

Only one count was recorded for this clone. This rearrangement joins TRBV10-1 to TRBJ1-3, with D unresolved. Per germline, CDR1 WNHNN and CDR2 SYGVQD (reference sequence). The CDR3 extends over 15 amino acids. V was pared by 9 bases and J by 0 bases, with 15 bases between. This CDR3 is CARTSLGVSGNTIYF. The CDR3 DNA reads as TGCGCCAGGACATCGCTCGGTGTCTCTGGAAACACCATATATTTT.

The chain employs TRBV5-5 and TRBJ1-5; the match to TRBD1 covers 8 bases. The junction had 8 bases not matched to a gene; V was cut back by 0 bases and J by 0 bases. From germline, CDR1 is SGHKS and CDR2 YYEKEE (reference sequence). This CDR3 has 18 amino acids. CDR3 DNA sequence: TGTGCCAGCAGCTTGGCGGCAGGGGGCTCCCTTAGCAATCAGCCCCAGCATTTT. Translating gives CASSLAAGGSLSNQPQHF.

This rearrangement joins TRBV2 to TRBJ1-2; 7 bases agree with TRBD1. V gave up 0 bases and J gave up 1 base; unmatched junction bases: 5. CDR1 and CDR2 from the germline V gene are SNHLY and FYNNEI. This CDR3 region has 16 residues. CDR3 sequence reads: CASSEAQTGNNYGYTF. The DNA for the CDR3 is TGTGCCAGCAGTGAAGCGCAGACAGGGAATAACTATGGCTACACCTTC.

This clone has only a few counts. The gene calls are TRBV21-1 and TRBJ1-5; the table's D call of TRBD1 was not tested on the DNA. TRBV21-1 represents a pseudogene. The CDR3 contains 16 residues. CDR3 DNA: TGTGCCAGCAGCATCGGGGCGGGACAGGGTACTGAGCCCCAGCATTTT. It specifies CASSIGAGQGTEPQHF.

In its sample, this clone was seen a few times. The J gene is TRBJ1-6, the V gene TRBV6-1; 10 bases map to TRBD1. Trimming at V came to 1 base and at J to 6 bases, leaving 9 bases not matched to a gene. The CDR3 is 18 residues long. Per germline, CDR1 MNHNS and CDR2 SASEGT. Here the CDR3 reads CASSEVVGRTGGNSPLHF. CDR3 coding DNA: TGTGCCAGCAGTGAAGTCGTCGGACGGACAGGGGGTAATTCACCCCTCCACTTT.